The sequence of this T cell receptor beta chain was determined in a study of cytomegalovirus exposure and HLA in healthy donors. The PCR had 60 Vbeta and 13 Jbeta primers. Repertoires were generated with immunoSEQ multiplex PCR, while TCRdb's copy carries only in-frame clones and drops some. The sample holds about 59,000 clones, 65% to 90% seen once. Sequencing was carried out using PBMCs. The TCR was taken from a human donor in good health.

DNA of the CDR3: TGTGCCAGCAGTCACAATACCGGGACAGGGGGTTATGAGCAGTTCTTC. Translating gives CASSHNTGTGGYEQFF. The chain has TRBV6-6 and TRBJ2-1, with 11 nucleotides matching TRBD1. V gave up 5 bases and J gave up 8 bases; unmatched junction bases: 11. The CDR3 length is 16 residues. Germline V CDR1 and CDR2: MNHNY, SVGAGI (reference sequence).